Sequencing of this T cell receptor beta chain was carried out in a study of T cell repertoires in ileal Crohn's disease. Study information: Thiopurines (around 11) or anti-TNF agents (around 17) were given postoperatively to about half. Study results and caveats: Endoscopic recurrence occurred in every patient whose clonality exceeded 26.8%.

Sequenced by immunoSEQ multiplex PCR; TCRdb stores in-frame clones only, minus some. Seen here are 17,000 or so clones, about 86% observed once, and the top ten hold around 5.4%. The germline V gene encodes CDR1 SGHVS and CDR2 FQNEAQ. The V end was cut by 1 base, the J end by 4 bases, with 11 bases between. This CDR3 comprises 15 residues. In the case of this clone: The antigen remains undetermined.

This chain uses TRBV7-8 with TRBJ1-3; D may be TRBD1 (6 bases). The origin of this receptor is an adult with Crohn's disease. Sequencing input: ileal tissue. The CDR3 coding sequence is TGTGCCAGCAGCTTAGATGGGGGCGTGGGAAACACCATATATTTT. The encoded protein is CASSLDGGVGNTIYF.